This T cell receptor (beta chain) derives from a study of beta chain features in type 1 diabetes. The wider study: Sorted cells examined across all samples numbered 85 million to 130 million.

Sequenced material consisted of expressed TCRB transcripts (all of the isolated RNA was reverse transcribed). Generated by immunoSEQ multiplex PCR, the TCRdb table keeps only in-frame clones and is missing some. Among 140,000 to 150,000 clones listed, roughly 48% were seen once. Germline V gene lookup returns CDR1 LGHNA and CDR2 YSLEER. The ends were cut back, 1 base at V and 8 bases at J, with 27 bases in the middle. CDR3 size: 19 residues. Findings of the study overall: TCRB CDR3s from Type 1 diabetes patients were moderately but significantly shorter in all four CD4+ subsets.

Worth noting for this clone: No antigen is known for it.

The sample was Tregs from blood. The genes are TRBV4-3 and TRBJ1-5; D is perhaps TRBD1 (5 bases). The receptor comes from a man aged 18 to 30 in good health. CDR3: CASSQGGSGAQLGSEPQHF. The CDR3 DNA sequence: TGCGCCAGCAGCCAAGGCGGCAGTGGGGCTCAACTGGGAAGCGAGCCCCAGCATTTT.